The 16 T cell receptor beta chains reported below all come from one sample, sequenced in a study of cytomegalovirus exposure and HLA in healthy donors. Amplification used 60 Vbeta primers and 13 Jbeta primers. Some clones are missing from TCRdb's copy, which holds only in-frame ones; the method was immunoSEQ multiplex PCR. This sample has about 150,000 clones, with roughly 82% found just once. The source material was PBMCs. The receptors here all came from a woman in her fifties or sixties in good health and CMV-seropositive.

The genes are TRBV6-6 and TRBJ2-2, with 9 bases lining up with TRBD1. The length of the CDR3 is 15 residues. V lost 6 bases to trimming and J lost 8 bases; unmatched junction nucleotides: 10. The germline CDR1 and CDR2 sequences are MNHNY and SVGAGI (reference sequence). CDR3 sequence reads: CASSMTGGFSGELFF. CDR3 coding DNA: TGTGCCAGCAGCATGACAGGGGGTTTTTCGGGGGAGCTGTTTTTT.

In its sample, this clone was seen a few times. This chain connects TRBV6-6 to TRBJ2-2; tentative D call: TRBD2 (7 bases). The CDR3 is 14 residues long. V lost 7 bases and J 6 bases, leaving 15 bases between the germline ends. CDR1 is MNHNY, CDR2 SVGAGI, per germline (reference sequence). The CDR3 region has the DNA TGTGCCAGCAAGGGGGGAGGGGCTCCCGGGGAGCTGTTTTTT. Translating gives CASKGGGAPGELFF.

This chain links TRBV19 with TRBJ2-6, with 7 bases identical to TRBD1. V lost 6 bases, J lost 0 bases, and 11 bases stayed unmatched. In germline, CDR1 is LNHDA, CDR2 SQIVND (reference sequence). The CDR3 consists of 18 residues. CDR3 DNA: TGTGCCAGTAGCACTAGGGACAGATTCTCCTCTGGGGCCAACGTCCTGACTTTC. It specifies CASSTRDRFSSGANVLTF. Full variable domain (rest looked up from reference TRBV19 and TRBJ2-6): DGGITQSPKYLFRKEGQNVTLSCEQNLNHDAMYWYRQDPGQGLRLIYYSQIVNDFQKGDIAEGYSVSREKKESFPLTVTSAQKNPTAFYLCASSTRDRFSSGANVLTFGAGSRLTVL.

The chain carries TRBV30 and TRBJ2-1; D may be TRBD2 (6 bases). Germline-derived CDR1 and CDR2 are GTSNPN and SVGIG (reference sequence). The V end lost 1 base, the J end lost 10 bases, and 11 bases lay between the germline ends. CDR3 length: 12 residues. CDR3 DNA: TGTGCCTGGAGTGCCGGGACTTTCGAGCAGTTCTTC. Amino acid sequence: CAWSAGTFEQFF.

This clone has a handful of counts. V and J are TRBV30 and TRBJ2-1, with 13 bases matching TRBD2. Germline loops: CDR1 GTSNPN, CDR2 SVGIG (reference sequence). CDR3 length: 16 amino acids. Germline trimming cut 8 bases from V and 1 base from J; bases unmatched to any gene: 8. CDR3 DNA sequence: TGTGCCGGAAAAGGACTAGCGGGGGATTCCTACAATGAGCAGTTCTTC. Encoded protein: CAGKGLAGDSYNEQFF.

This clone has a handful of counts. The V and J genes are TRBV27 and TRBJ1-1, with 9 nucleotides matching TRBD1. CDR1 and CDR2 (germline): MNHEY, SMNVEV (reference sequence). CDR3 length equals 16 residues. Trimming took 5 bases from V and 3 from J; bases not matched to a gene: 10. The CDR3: CASSPTSTGGHTEAFF. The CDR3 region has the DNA TGTGCCAGCAGTCCCACGTCGACAGGGGGACACACTGAAGCTTTCTTT.

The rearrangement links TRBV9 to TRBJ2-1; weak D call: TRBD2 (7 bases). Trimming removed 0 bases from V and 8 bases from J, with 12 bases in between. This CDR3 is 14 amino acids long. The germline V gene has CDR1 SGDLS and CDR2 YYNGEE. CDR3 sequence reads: CASSVARGADEQFF. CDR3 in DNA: TGTGCCAGCAGCGTAGCCCGGGGGGCCGATGAGCAGTTCTTC.

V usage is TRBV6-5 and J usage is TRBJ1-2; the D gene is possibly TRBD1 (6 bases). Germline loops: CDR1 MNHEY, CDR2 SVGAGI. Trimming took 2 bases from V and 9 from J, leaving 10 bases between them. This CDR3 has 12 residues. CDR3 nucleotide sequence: TGTGCCAGCAGTTACGACGGACAGCGCTACACCTTC. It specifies CASSYDGQRYTF.

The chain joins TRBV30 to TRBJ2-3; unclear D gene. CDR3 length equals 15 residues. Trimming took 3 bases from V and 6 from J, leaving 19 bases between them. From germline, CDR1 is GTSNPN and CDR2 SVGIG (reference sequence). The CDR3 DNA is TGTGCCTGGAGCCCCGGTCGACTCGACGGGGATACGCAGTATTTT. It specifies CAWSPGRLDGDTQYF.

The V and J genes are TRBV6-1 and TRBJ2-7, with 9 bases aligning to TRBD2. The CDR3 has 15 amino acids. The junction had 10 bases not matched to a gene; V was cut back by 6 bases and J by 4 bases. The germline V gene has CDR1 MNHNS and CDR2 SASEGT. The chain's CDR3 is CASRPFGLANYEQYF. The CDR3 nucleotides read TGTGCCAGCAGACCGTTTGGACTAGCGAATTACGAGCAGTACTTC.

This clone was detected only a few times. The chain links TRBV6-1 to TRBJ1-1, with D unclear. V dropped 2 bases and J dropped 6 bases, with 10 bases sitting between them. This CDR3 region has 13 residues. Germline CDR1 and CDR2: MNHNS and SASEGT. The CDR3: CASSEYPRPEAFF. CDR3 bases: TGTGCCAGCAGTGAATATCCGCGGCCTGAAGCTTTCTTT.

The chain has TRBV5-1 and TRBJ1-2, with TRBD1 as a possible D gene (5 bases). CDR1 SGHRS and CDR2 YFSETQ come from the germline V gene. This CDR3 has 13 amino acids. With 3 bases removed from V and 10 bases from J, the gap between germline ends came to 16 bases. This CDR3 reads CASSSGRVPVYTF. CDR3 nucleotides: TGCGCCAGCAGCTCAGGGAGGGTCCCGGTCTACACCTTC.

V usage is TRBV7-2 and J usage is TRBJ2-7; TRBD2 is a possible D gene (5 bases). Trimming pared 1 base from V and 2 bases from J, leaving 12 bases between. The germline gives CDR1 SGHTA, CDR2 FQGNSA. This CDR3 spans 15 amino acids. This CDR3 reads CASSLGTGRTYEQYF. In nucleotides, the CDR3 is TGTGCCAGCAGCTTAGGGACTGGTAGGACCTACGAGCAGTACTTC. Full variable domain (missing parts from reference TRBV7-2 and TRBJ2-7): GAGVSQSPSNKVTEKGKDVELRCDPISGHTALYWYRQSLGQGLEFLIYFQGNSAPDKSGLPSDRFSAERTGGSVSTLTIQRTQQEDSAVYLCASSLGTGRTYEQYFGPGTRLTVT.

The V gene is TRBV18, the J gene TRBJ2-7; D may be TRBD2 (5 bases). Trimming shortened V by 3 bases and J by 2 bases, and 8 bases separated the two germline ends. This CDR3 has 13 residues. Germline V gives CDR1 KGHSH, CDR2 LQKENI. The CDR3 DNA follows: TGTGCCAGCTCACCGGACGGGGCCTACGAGCAGTACTTC. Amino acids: CASSPDGAYEQYF.

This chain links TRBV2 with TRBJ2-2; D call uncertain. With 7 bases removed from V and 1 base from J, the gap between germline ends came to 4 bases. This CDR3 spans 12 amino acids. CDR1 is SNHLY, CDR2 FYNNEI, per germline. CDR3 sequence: CASIGNTGELFF. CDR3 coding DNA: TGTGCCAGCATCGGGAACACCGGGGAGCTGTTTTTT. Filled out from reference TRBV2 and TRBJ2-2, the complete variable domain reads EPEVTQTPSHQVTQMGQEVILRCVPISNHLYFYWYRQILGQKVEFLVSFYNNEISEKSEIFDDQFSVERPDGSNFTLKIRSTKLEDSAMYFCASIGNTGELFFGEGSRLTVL.

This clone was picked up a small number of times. This CDR3 is CAISDLRVNTEAFF. The CDR3 DNA follows: TGTGCCATCAGTGACCTCAGGGTGAACACTGAAGCTTTCTTT. The genes are TRBV10-3 and TRBJ1-1; the D gene is possibly TRBD1 (5 bases). The CDR3 consists of 14 residues. With 3 bases removed from V and 0 bases from J, the gap between germline ends came to 8 bases. CDR1 is ENHRY and CDR2 is SYGVKD in the germline V gene.